These T cell receptor beta chains were read from a single sample in a study of shared T cell receptors in the human thymus. Produced via immunoSEQ multiplex PCR; TCRdb's table is partial and in-frame only. The sample has about 660,000 clones; approximately 87% are singletons. The data were also submitted as part of a second study, on human thymus T cells.

The sample comprised thymocytes. These receptor sequences come from a boy less than two years old with a congenital heart defect. CDR3s leave out the opening cysteine and the closing phenylalanine or tryptophan. Fields, in order: clone size, J gene, V gene, CDR3 protein. Clone size is shown for a subset of rows, as once, few, many or a class of expanded clone.

NA	TRBJ2-7	TRBV6-5	ASSRTTSYEQY
NA	TRBJ2-1	TRBV28	ASSLEQGYNEQF
NA	TRBJ1-2	TRBV10-3	AMGGEEYYGYT
NA	TRBJ2-1	TRBV9	ASSVEALAGHSYNEQF
NA	TRBJ1-6	TRBV28	ASRRISGQGKSTYNSPLH
NA	TRBJ1-4	TRBV4-3	ASSHGGLIGTGREKLF
NA	TRBJ1-1	TRBV7-9	ASSFKPGTGMNTEAF
NA	TRBJ2-3	TRBV9	ASSVEEGTSHTDTQY
NA	TRBJ2-7	TRBV12-2	ANRLEGQLSSYEQY
NA	TRBJ2-1	TRBV5-6	ASSLAKGRDRVGNEQF
few	TRBJ1-5	TRBV6-1	ASSGDSPHQPQH
NA	TRBJ2-7	TRBV28	ASTRGVSDSYEQY
NA	TRBJ2-3	TRBV4-3	ASSQAPGRTTDTQY
few	TRBJ1-1	TRBV28	ASRRQGATEAF
NA	TRBJ2-2	TRBV7-2	ASSLAGGHSGELF
NA	TRBJ1-6	TRBV7-9	ASRSPLLGQGHSPLH
NA	TRBJ2-1	TRBV29-1	SVEVGLAYSYNEQF
few	TRBJ1-2	TRBV5-6	ASSLATGLRGYT
NA	TRBJ2-1	TRBV27	ASSAGQGNEQF
NA	TRBJ1-1	TRBV6-5	ASSYPGASMNTEAF
once	TRBJ2-3	TRBV6-1	ASRELAQTQY
NA	TRBJ1-1	TRBV15	ATSTRLRQGQNGAEAF
once	TRBJ2-5	TRBV29-1	SVPSGYYVETQY
NA	TRBJ2-3	TRBV5-6	ASSPGVGGTDTQY
once	TRBJ2-3	TRBV19	ASSIFRVTGSTDTQY
few	TRBJ1-1	TRBV5-4	ASSLEAGENTEAF
NA	TRBJ1-2	TRBV7-2	ASSPPGDRYGYT
NA	TRBJ2-5	TRBV5-4	ASSPSTGGQETQY
few	TRBJ2-2	TRBV6-1	ASRDRGNTGELF
few	TRBJ1-1	TRBV19	ASRTGVLEAF
NA	TRBJ2-7	TRBV5-1	ASSLGDRGGYEQY
NA	TRBJ1-5	TRBV6-6	ASTPTGTQPQH
NA	TRBJ1-2	TRBV4-3	ASSQTPDRANYGYT
NA	TRBJ1-2	TRBV27	ASGAGHYGYT
NA	TRBJ1-1	TRBV18	ASSRSGPGNTEAF
NA	TRBJ2-6	TRBV10-2	AVKTGNSGANVLT
NA	TRBJ1-3	TRBV29-1	SVERITGGPGNTIY
NA	TRBJ2-7	TRBV4-3	ASSQESPGYEQY
NA	TRBJ2-5	TRBV5-1	ASSFQGQETQY
NA	TRBJ2-1	TRBV2	AGTYGSGLAPYNEQF
NA	TRBJ2-7	TRBV28	ASRGQGDEQY
NA	TRBJ1-1	TRBV9	ASRPSGHHTEAF
once	TRBJ1-4	TRBV5-1	ASSLEAGGRATNEKLF
NA	TRBJ2-2	TRBV7-2	ASSLTSGRARTGELF